The 10 T cell receptor beta chains below all came from one sample that was sequenced in a study of blood T cell repertoires in COVID-19. Profiling relied on immunoSEQ multiplex PCR, and the TCRdb table lists in-frame clones only, not all of them. This table holds approximately 280,000 clones, 75% to 90% found once. The sample consisted of peripheral blood. The receptor set was obtained from an older woman with acute or convalescent COVID-19.

The rearrangement uses TRBV9 and TRBJ1-4; unclear D gene. CDR1 and CDR2 (germline): SGDLS, YYNGEE. The CDR3 consists of 13 residues. The V gene lost 4 bases and the J gene lost 5 bases, with 9 bases spanning the gap. The CDR3 reads CASSSAPNEKLFF. CDR3 nucleotides: TGTGCCAGCAGCAGCGCCCCAAATGAAAAACTGTTTTTT.

The chain carries TRBV29-1 and TRBJ2-3; TRBD2 aligns across 8 bases. V was pared by 4 bases and J by 2 bases, with 2 bases of the junction left unmatched. Per germline, CDR1 SQVTM and CDR2 ANQGSEA. The CDR3 consists of 13 residues. The CDR3 DNA sequence: TGCAGCGTTGGGGGACTAGTCACAGATACGCAGTATTTT. Protein: CSVGGLVTDTQYF.

Only a few counts were recorded for this clone. V usage is TRBV19 and J usage is TRBJ2-1; TRBD1 might be the D (5 bases). From germline, CDR1 is LNHDA and CDR2 SQIVND (reference sequence). V was clipped by 1 base and J by 0 bases, with 16 bases between them. The CDR3 length is 18 residues. CDR3 in DNA: TGTGCCAGTAGTATAGTTTCAGGGCTATCTAGCTCCTACAATGAGCAGTTCTTC. Translation: CASSIVSGLSSSYNEQFF.

The rearrangement uses TRBV7-2 and TRBJ2-3; maybe TRBD2 (5 bases). The CDR3 has 12 amino acids. V lost 6 bases and J lost 8, with 12 bases in between. Per germline, CDR1 SGHTA and CDR2 FQGNSA. The CDR3: CASRAGDGTQYF. The CDR3 bases are TGTGCCAGCAGGGCCGGGGATGGTACGCAGTATTTT.

V is TRBV7-2 and J is TRBJ1-6; D uncertain. Trimming left V 4 bases short and J 7 bases short, with 5 bases between. Germline V CDR1 and CDR2: SGHTA, FQGNSA. The CDR3 covers 12 residues. CDR3: CASSSRNSPLHF. In DNA, the CDR3 is TGTGCCAGCAGCTCCAGGAATTCACCCCTCCACTTT.

The chain combines TRBV29-1 with TRBJ1-2, with 9 positions matching TRBD1. The CDR3 has 12 amino acids. V trimming: 4 bases; J trimming: 5 bases; junction bases outside the gene matches: 2. Germline lookup yields CDR1 SQVTM and CDR2 ANQGSEA. The CDR3 sequence is CSVADRGYGYTF. For the CDR3, the DNA is TGCAGCGTTGCCGACAGGGGGTATGGCTACACCTTC.

Many counts were recorded for this clone. V usage is TRBV6-4 and J usage is TRBJ2-1; 14 positions agree with TRBD2. V was pared by 6 bases and J by 10 bases, with 11 bases of the junction left unmatched. The CDR3 runs to 16 residues. Per the germline V gene, CDR1 is MRHNA and CDR2 is SNTAGT. CDR3 coding DNA: TGTGCCAGCAGCAGAGAGGGACTAGCGGGAGTAGGGGAGCAGTTCTTC. Its translation is CASSREGLAGVGEQFF.

The gene calls are TRBV10-3 and TRBJ2-3, with 9 nucleotides matching TRBD2. The CDR3 covers 15 residues. V trimming: 5 bases; J trimming: 5 bases; junction bases outside the gene matches: 8. In germline, CDR1 is ENHRY, CDR2 SYGVKD. This CDR3 reads CAISSPGLARDTQYF. The DNA of the CDR3 is TGTGCCATCAGTTCCCCGGGACTAGCAAGAGATACGCAGTATTTT.

The gene calls are TRBV6-5 and TRBJ1-6; D unresolved. Germline CDR1 is MNHEY and CDR2 is SVGAGI. This CDR3 region has 11 residues. V lost 6 bases and J 7 bases, leaving 4 bases between the germline ends. In DNA, the CDR3 is TGTGCCAGCAGGCAGAATTCACCCCTCCACTTT. This gives the protein CASRQNSPLHF.

The V call is TRBV24-1, the J call TRBJ1-2, with 7 bases that match TRBD1. This CDR3 spans 14 amino acids. Germline values: CDR1 KGHDR, CDR2 SFDVKD. V trimming: 1 base; J trimming: 8 bases; junction bases outside the gene matches: 6. CDR3 in amino acids: CATSDFGQVRGYTF. In nucleotides, the CDR3 is TGTGCCACCAGTGATTTTGGACAGGTTCGCGGCTACACCTTC.